This TCR beta chain was observed in a study of shared clonotypes between healthy human individuals. The wider study: Donor composition was two women and a few men, aged 18 to 49.

CDR3 length: 13 amino acids. Germline values: CDR1 SSHAT, CDR2 FNYEAQ (reference sequence). This clone is a singleton in its sample. This clone may be a read error of a much larger clone one base away. This sample also contains other DNA sequences that code for the same CDR3. Each cell subset's genomic DNA was divided evenly among several immunoSEQ plates. Unsorted PBMC contributed approximately 280 ng DNA, 25,000 to 35,000 T cell genomes, to each replicate PCR. TCRdb's table, derived via immunoSEQ multiplex PCR, lists solely in-frame clones and lacks some. This sample carries fewer than 650,000 clones, around three quarters of them seen once, and the ten largest clones take around 12%.

This chain joins TRBV7-7 and TRBJ2-2; D gene uncertain. The source material was PBMCs. This TCR derives from a woman in her forties in good health. Some clones in this sample may be carry-over from other donors' samples. DNA for the CDR3: TGTGCTAGCAGCCTAGAGCGACCCGGGGAGCTGTTTTTT. Its translation is CASSLERPGELFF. Using reference TRBV7-7 and TRBJ2-2 for the parts outside the CDR3, the full variable domain is GAGVSQSPRYKVTKRGQDVTLRCDPISSHATLYWYQQALGQGPEFLTYFNYEAQPDKSGLPSDRFSAERPEGSISTLTIQRTEQRDSAMYRCASSLERPGELFFGEGSRLTVL.